The entry below describes one T cell receptor (beta chain). Multiple V-beta primers and a C-beta primer amplified TCRB from RNA. These TCRB libraries lack any described unique molecular identifiers. MiXCR, applied by TCRdb to the multiplex PCR reads, yields one record per CDR3 protein. The repertoire consists of roughly 10,000 distinct CDR3 sequences, with about 72% occurring once and the leading ten covering over 30%. This specimen comes from a study of tumor-infiltrating lymphocytes in glioblastoma multiforme. V lost 6 bases to trimming and J lost 13 bases, with 25 bases between them. There are 15 residues in the CDR3. Germline CDR1 and CDR2: MNHEY and SVGEGT.

This chain connects TRBV6-2 or TRBV6-3 to TRBJ1-5; D is ambiguous. This TCR derives from a male donor with glioblastoma. The material sequenced was brain tumor tissue. In DNA, the CDR3 is TGTGCCAGCAGCCTCGGGGTGGGCGGCAATCAGCATCAGCATTTT. Translated, it gives CASSLGVGGNQHQHF.